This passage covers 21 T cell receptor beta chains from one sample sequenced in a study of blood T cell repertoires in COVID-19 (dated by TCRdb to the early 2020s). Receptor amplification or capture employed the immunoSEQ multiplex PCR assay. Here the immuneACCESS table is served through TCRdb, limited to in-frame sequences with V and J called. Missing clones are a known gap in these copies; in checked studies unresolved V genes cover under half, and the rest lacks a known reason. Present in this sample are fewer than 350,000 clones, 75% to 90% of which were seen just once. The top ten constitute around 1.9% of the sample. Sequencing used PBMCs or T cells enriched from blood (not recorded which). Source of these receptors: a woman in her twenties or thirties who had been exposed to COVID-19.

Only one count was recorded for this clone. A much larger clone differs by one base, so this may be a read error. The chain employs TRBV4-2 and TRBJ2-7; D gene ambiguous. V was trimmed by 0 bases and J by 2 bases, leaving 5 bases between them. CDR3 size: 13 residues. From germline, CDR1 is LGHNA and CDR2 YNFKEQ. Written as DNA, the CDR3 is TGTGCCAGCAGCCAAGATTCAGCCTACGAGCAGTACTTC. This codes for CASSQDSAYEQYF.

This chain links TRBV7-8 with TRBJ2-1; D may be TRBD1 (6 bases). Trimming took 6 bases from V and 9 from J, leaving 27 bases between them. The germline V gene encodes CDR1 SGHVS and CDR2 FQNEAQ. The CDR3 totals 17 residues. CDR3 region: CASSPSGLRPDRFEQFF. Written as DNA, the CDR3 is TGTGCCAGCAGTCCCTCCGGGCTAAGGCCAGACAGGTTTGAGCAGTTCTTC.

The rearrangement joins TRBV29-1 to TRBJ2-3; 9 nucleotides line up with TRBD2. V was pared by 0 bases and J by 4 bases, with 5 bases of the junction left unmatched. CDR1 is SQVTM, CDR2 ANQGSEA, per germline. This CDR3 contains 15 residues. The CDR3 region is CSVEDRAGGPDTQYF. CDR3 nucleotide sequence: TGCAGCGTTGAAGATCGGGCGGGAGGGCCAGATACGCAGTATTTT.

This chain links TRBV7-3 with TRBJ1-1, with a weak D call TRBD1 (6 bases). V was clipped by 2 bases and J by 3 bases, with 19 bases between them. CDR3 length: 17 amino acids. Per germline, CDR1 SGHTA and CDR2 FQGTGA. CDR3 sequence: CASSLPTGYYGDTEAFF. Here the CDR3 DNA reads TGTGCCAGCAGCTTACCAACAGGGTATTATGGGGACACTGAAGCTTTCTTT.

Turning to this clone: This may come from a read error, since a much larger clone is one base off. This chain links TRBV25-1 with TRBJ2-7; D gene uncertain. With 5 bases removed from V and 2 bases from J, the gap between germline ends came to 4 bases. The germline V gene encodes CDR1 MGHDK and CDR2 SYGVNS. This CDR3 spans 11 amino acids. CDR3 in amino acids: CASSRTYEQYF. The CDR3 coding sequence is TGTGCCAGCAGTCGTACCTACGAGCAGTACTTC.

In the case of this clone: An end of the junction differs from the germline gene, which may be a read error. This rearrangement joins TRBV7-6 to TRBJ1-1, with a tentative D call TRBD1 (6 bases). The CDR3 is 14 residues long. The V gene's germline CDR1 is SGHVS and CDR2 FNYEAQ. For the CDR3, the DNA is TGTGCCAGCAGCTTATCAGGGGAGAACTCTGAAGCTTTCTTT. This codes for CASSLSGENSEAFF.

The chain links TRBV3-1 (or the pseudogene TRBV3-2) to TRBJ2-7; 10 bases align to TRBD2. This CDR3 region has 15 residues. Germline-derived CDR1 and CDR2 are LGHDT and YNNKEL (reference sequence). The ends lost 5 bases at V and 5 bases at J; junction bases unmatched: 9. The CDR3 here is CASSYLTSGSHEQYF. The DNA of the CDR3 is TGTGCCAGCAGCTACCTGACTAGCGGGTCCCACGAGCAGTACTTC.

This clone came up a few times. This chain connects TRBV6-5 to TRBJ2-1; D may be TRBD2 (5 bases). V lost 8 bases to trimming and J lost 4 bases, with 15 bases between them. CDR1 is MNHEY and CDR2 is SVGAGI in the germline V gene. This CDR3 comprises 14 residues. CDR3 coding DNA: TGTGCCAGCGGAAAGCGGAGCCAATACAATGAGCAGTTCTTC. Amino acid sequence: CASGKRSQYNEQFF.

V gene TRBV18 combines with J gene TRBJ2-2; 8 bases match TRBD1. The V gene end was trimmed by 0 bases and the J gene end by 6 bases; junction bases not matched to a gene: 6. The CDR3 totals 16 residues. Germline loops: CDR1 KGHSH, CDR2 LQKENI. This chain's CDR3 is CASSPPSRGPAGELFF. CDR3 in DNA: TGTGCCAGCTCACCACCCTCCAGGGGGCCCGCCGGGGAGCTGTTTTTT.

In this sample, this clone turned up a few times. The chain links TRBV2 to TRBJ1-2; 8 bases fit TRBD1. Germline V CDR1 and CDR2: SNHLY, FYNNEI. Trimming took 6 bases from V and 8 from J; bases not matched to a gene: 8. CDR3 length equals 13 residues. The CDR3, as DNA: TGTGCCAGCAGGATGACAGGGGCCCACGGCTACACCTTC. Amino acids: CASRMTGAHGYTF.

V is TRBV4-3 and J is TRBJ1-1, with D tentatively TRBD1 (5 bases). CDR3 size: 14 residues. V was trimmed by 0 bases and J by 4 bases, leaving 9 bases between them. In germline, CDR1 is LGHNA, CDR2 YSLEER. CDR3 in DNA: TGCGCCAGCAGCCAAGAAGGGGTCGGCACTGAAGCTTTCTTT. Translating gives CASSQEGVGTEAFF.

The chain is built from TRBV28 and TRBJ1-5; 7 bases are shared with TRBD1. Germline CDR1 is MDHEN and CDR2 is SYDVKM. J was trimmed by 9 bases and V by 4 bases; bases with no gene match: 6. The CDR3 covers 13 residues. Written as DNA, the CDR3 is TGTGCCAGCAGTTCTCAACAGGGGCCGCCCCAGCATTTT. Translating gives CASSSQQGPPQHF. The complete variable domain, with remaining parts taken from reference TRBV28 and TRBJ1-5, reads DVKVTQSSRYLVKRTGEKVFLECVQDMDHENMFWYRQDPGLGLRLIYFSYDVKMKEKGDIPEGYSVSREKKERFSLILESASTNQTSMYLCASSSQQGPPQHFGDGTRLSIL.

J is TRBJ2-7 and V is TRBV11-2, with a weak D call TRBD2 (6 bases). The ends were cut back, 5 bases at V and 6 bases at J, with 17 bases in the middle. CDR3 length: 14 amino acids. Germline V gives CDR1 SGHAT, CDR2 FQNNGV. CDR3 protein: CASSPTGISGEQYF. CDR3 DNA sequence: TGTGCCAGCAGCCCGACCGGGATTAGCGGCGAGCAGTACTTC.

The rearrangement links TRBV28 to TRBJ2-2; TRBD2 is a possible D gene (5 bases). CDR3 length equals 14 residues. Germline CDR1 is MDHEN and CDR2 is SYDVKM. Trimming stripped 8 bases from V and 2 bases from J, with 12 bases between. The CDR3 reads CASGGDTNTGELFF. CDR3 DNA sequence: TGTGCCAGCGGAGGAGACACAAACACCGGGGAGCTGTTTTTT.

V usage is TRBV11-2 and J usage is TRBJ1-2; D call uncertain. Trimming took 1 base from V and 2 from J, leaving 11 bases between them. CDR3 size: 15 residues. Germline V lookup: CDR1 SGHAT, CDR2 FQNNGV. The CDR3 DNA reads TGTGCCAGCAGCTTAGTGCGAGAAAAGAACTATGGCTACACCTTC. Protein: CASSLVREKNYGYTF.

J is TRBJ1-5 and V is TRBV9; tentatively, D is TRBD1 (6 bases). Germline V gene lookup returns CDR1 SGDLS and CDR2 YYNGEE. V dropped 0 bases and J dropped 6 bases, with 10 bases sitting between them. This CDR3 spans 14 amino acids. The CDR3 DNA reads TGTGCCAGCAGCGTAGAGGCAGGGGCTCAGCCCCAGCATTTT. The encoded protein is CASSVEAGAQPQHF. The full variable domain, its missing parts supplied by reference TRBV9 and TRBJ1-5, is DSGVTQTPKHLITATGQRVTLRCSPRSGDLSVYWYQQSLDQGLQFLIQYYNGEERAKGNILERFSAQQFPDLHSELNLSSLELGDSALYFCASSVEAGAQPQHFGDGTRLSIL.

CDR3 bases: TGTGCCAGTAGGTACAGGGCACGGAACACTGAAGCTTTCTTT. Its protein is CASRYRARNTEAFF. The chain joins TRBV19 to TRBJ1-1; D is possibly TRBD1 (6 bases). The CDR3 contains 14 residues. In germline, CDR1 is LNHDA, CDR2 SQIVND (reference sequence). V was trimmed by 6 bases and J by 1 base, leaving 12 bases between them.

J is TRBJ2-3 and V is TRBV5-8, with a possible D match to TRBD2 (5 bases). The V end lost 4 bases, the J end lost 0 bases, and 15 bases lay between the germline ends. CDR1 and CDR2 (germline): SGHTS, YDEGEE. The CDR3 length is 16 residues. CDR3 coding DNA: TGTGCCAGCAGCCCGGGGAGCGCGGCTAGCACAGATACGCAGTATTTT. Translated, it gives CASSPGSAASTDTQYF.

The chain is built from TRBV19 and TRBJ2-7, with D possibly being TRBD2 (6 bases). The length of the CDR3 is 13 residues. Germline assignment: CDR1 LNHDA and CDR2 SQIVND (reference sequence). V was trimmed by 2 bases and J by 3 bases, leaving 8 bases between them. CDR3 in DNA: TGTGCCAGTAGTATAACTAGCCTCTACGAGCAGTACTTC. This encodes CASSITSLYEQYF.

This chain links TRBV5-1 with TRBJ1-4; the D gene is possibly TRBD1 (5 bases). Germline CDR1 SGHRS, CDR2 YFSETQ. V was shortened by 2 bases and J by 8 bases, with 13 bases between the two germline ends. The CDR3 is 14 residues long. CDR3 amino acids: CASSLGGGREKLFF. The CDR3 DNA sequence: TGCGCCAGCAGCTTAGGCGGGGGTAGGGAAAAACTGTTTTTT.

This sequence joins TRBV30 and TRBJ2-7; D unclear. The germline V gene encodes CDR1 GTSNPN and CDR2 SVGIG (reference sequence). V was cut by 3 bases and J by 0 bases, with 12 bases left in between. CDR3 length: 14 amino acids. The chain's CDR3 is CAWRPDFSSYEQYF. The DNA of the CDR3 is TGTGCCTGGAGGCCAGACTTTAGCTCCTACGAGCAGTACTTC.